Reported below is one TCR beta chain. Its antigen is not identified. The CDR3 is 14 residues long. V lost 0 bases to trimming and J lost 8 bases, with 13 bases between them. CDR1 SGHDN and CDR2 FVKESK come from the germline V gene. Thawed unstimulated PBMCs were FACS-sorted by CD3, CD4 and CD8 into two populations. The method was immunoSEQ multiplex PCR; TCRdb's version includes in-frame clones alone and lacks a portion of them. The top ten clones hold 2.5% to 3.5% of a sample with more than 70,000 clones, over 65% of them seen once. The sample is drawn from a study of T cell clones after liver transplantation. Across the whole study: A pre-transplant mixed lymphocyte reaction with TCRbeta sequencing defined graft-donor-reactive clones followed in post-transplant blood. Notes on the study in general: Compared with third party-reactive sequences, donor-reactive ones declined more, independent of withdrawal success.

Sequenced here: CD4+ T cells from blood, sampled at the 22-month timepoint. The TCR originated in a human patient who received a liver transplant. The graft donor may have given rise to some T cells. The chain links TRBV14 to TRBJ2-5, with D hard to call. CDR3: CASSQENILNTQYF. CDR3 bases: TGTGCCAGCAGCCAAGAGAACATTCTAAATACCCAGTACTTC.